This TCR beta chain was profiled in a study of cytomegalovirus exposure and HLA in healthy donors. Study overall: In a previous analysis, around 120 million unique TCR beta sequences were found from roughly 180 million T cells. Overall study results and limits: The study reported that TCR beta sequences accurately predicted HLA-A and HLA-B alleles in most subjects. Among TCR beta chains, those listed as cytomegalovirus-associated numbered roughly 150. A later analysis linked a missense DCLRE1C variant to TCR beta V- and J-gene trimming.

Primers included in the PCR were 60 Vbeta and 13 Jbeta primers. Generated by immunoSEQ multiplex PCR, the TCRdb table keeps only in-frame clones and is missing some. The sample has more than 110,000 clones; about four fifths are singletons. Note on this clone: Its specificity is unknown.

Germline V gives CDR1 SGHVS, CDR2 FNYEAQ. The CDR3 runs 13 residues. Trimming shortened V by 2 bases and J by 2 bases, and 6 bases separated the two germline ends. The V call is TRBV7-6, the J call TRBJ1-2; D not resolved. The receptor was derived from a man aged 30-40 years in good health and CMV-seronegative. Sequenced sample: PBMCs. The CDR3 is CASSLPQNYGYTF. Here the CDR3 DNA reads TGTGCCAGCAGCTTACCCCAGAACTATGGCTACACCTTC.